This T cell receptor (beta chain) emerged from a study of blood T cells in healthy people across ages. A second PCR of 7 to 11 cycles used a sample-barcoded 5' primer and a J-beta primer mix. TCRdb independently ran MiXCR on the 5' RACE reads; one entry per CDR3 protein. The sample holds around 800,000 distinct CDR3 sequences; 55% to 65% are singletons and the top ten take 25% to 35%. The CDR3 is 18 residues long. Germline assignment: CDR1 SGHTA and CDR2 FQGNSA. J was trimmed by 0 bases and V by 8 bases; bases with no gene match: 13. The sequence was collected from a young man in good health. The chain joins TRBV7-2 to TRBJ2-4; 10 bases agree with TRBD1. Sequenced sample: blood. The CDR3 loop is CASGGQGVNDLAKNIQYF. In DNA, the CDR3 is TGTGCCAGCGGAGGACAGGGGGTAAACGATCTAGCCAAAAACATTCAGTACTTC.